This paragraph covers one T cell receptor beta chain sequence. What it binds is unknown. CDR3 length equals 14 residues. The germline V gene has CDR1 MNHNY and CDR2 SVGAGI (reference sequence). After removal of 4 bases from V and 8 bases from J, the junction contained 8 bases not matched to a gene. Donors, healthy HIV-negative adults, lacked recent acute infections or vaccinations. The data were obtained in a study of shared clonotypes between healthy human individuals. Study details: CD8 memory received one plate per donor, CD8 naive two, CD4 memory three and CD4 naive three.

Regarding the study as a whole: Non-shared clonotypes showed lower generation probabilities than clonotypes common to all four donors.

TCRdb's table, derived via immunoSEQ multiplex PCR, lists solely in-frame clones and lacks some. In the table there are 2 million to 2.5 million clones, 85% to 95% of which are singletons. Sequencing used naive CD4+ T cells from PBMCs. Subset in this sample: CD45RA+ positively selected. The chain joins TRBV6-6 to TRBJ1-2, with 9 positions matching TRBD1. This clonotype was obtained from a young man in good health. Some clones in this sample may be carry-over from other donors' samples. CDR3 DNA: TGTGCCAGCAGTTCTGGGACAGGGCGTCGCGGCTACACCTTC. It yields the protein CASSSGTGRRGYTF.